This T cell receptor (beta chain) was captured by sequencing in a study of blood T cells in healthy people across ages. Study results and caveats: PBMCs left unsorted prevented a conclusive naive versus antigen-experienced comparison. Per-million-T-cell TCR beta diversity fell roughly linearly with age. Higher diversity and more naive CD4+ cells were features of long-lived donors, compared to aged donors.

A second PCR, run for roughly 7 to 11 cycles, used a sample-barcoded 5' primer plus a J-beta primer mix. Every cDNA molecule carried a tag from a template-switch adaptor bearing 12 random nucleotides. Each CDR3 protein gets one entry after TCRdb re-called the 5' RACE reads with MiXCR. The sample shows fewer than 1.5 million distinct CDR3 sequences, 42% of them seen only once. The germline CDR1 and CDR2 sequences are MNHEY and SMNVEV (reference sequence). This CDR3 region has 14 residues. V lost 6 bases to trimming and J lost 5 bases, with 16 bases between them. This clonotype was recorded a few times. As yet, its antigen is unknown.

The sequenced sample consisted of blood. The chain uses TRBV27 and TRBJ2-5, with TRBD1 as a possible D gene (6 bases). This clonotype was obtained from a woman younger than 30 in good health. CDR3 coding DNA: TGTGCCAGCAGCCCCCAGCGTGACAGGGAGACCCAGTACTTC. This translates into CASSPQRDRETQYF.